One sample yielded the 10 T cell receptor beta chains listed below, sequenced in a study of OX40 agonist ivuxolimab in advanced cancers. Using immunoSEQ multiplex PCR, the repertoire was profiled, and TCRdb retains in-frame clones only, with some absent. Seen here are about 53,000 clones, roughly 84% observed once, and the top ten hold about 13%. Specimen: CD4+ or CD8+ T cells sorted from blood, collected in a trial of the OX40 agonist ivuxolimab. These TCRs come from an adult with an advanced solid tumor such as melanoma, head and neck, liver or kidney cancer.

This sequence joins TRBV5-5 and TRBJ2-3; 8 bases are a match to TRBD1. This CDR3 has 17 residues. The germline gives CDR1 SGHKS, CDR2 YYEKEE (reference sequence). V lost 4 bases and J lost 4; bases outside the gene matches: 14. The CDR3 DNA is TGTGCCAGCAGCCGGAAAAAGGACAGGGCCGTAGCAGATACGCAGTATTTT. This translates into CASSRKKDRAVADTQYF. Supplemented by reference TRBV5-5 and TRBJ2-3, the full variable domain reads DAGVTQSPTHLIKTRGQQVTLRCSPISGHKSVSWYQQVLGQGPQFIFQYYEKEERGRGNFPDRFSARQFPNYSSELNVNALLLGDSALYLCASSRKKDRAVADTQYFGPGTRLTVL.

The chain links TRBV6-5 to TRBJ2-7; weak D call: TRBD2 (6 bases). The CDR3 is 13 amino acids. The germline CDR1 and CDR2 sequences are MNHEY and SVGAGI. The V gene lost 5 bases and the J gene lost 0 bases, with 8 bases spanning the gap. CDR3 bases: TGTGCCAGCAGTGGTAGCGGCTCCTACGAGCAGTACTTC. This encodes CASSGSGSYEQYF.

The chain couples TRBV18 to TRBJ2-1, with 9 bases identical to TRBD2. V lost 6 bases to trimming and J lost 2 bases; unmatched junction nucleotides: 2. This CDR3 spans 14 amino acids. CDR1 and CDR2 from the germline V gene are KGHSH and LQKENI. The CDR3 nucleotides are TGTGCCAGCTCGCGGGGGGGACCCTACAATGAGCAGTTCTTC. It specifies CASSRGGPYNEQFF.

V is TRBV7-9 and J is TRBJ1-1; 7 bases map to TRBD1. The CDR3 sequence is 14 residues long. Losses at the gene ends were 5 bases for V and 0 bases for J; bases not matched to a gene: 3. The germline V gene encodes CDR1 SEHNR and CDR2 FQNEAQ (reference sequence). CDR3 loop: CASSGDSLNTEAFF. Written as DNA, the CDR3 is TGTGCCAGCAGCGGGGACAGCCTGAACACTGAAGCTTTCTTT.

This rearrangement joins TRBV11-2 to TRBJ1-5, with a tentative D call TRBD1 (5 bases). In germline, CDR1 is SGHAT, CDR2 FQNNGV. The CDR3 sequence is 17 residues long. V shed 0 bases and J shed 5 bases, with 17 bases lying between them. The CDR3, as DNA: TGTGCCAGCAGCTTAGACCCCGTGGGAGCGGGGGATCAGCCCCAGCATTTT. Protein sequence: CASSLDPVGAGDQPQHF.

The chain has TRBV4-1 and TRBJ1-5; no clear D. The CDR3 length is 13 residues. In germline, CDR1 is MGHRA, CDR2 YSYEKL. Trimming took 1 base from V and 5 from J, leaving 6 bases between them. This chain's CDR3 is CASSQGDDQPQHF. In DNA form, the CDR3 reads TGCGCCAGCAGCCAAGGAGATGATCAGCCCCAGCATTTT.

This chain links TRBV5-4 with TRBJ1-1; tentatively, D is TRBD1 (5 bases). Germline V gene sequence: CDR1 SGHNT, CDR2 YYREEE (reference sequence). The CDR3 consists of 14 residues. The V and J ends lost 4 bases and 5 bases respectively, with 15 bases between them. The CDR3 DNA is TGTGCCAGCAGCCCCCGCGGGGGAAATACTGAAGCTTTCTTT. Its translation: CASSPRGGNTEAFF. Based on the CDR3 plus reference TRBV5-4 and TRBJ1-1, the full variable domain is ETGVTQSPTHLIKTRGQQVTLRCSSQSGHNTVSWYQQALGQGPQFIFQYYREEENGRGNFPPRFSGLQFPNYSSELNVNALELDDSALYLCASSPRGGNTEAFFGQGTRLTVV.

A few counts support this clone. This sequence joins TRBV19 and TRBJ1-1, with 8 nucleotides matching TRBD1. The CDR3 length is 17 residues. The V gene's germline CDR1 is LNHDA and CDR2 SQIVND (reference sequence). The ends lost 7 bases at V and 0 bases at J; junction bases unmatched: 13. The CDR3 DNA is TGTGCCAGTACCAGGGGGGCAGGGGGCTACCTGAACACTGAAGCTTTCTTT. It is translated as CASTRGAGGYLNTEAFF.

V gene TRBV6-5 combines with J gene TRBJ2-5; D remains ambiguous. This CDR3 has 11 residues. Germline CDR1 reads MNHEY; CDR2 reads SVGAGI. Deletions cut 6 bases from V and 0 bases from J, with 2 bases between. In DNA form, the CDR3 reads TGTGCCAGCAGCTACCAAGAGACCCAGTACTTC. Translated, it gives CASSYQETQYF.

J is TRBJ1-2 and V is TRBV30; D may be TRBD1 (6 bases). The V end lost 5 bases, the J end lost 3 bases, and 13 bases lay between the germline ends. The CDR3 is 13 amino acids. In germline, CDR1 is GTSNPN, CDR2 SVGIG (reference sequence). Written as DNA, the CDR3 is TGTGCCTGGGATATTGGACAGCACTATGGCTACACCTTC. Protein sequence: CAWDIGQHYGYTF.